This TCR beta chain was sequenced for a study of identical twins. Study conclusions and caveats: Beta out-of-frame sequences showed weaker excess twin sharing. Carriage of fewer insertions was seen in abundant cord blood beta clonotypes, whereas memory repertoires showed none.

The CDR3 length is 15 residues. The germline V gene has CDR1 ENHRY and CDR2 SYGVKD. The authors used template switching to add a universal primer site and gave cDNA unique molecular identifiers. TCRdb reanalysed the 5' RACE reads using MiXCR and keeps one entry per CDR3 protein. This table has some 1,700,000 distinct CDR3 sequences, around 33% appearing once. Turning to this clonotype: Its target is not known.

The chain has TRBV10-3 and TRBJ2-1; 10 bases agree with TRBD2. The end of the DNA is better explained by TRBJ2-7, so the J call may be wrong. The sequenced material came from cord blood. The source of this sequence is a newborn girl in good health. The CDR3 is CAISESGREYNEQYF. The CDR3 nucleotides read TGTGCCATCAGTGAGAGCGGGAGGGAATACAATGAGCAGTACTTC.